The 3 T cell receptor beta chains reported below all come from one sample, sequenced in a study of persistence of HIV-infected CD4 T cells. Sequencing used immunoSEQ version 4 in survey mode. Sequencing was performed with immunoSEQ multiplex PCR; in TCRdb, only in-frame clones are kept and a portion is missing. The sample holds 35,000 to 50,000 clones; roughly 90% are singletons and the top ten take less than 2%. Antigens of these TCRs are unknown. Anti-CD3/anti-CD28 beads served as a nonspecific positive control stimulus. Responding CD4+ T cells were sorted by upregulation of both CD40 ligand and CD69. The specimen was CD4+ T cells sorted from PBMCs after roughly 19-hour stimulation, collected from a patient who received antiretroviral therapy. These receptors all come from an adult man with HIV who was CMV-seropositive.

The V gene is TRBV6-5, the J gene TRBJ1-3, with D unresolved. With 5 bases removed from V and 4 bases from J, the gap between germline ends came to 9 bases. CDR3 length: 13 amino acids. In germline, CDR1 is MNHEY, CDR2 SVGAGI. CDR3 sequence (DNA): TGTGCCAGCAGTCCCCCCGGCGGAAACACCATATATTTT. It codes for CASSPPGGNTIYF.

This clone was seen only once. The chain joins TRBV10-3 to TRBJ1-1, with D possibly being TRBD1 (5 bases). The CDR3 has 14 residues. Trimming removed 7 bases at V and 1 base at J, with 13 bases between. The germline CDR1 and CDR2 sequences are ENHRY and SYGVKD. The CDR3 DNA sequence: TGTGCCATCACCGAGGGACGGAAGAACACTGAAGCTTTCTTT. The encoded protein is CAITEGRKNTEAFF.

This clone has only one observation. The V call is TRBV7-3, the J call TRBJ1-1; 9 nucleotides line up with TRBD1. The germline V gene has CDR1 SGHTA and CDR2 FQGTGA. Trimming took 4 bases from V and 3 from J; bases not matched to a gene: 9. This CDR3 is 16 amino acids long. In nucleotides, the CDR3 is TGTGCCAGCAGCTCGGGCCACAGGGGGCGCGACACTGAAGCTTTCTTT. It encodes CASSSGHRGRDTEAFF.